The TCR beta chain under discussion was sequenced for a study of T cells in narcolepsy. Notes on the study in general: Comparing one patient's CSF and blood CD4+ clonotypes highlighted HCRT- and TRIB2-specific autoreactive clonotypes.

Libraries were prepared by immunoSEQ multiplex PCR; TCRdb keeps only in-frame clonotypes and omits some of them. The sample lists 13,000 or so clones; about 89% were seen once. Points on this clone: Its specificity is not known.

CDR3 size: 15 residues. Germline V CDR1 and CDR2: SGHDT, YYEEEE. V was clipped by 1 base and J by 4 bases; unmatched bases: 0. The chain is built from TRBV5-6 and TRBJ2-3, with 13 bases lining up with TRBD2. This TCR derives from a human donor with narcolepsy. The sample was CD45RA- memory CD4+ T cells from PBMCs. CDR3 in DNA: TGTGCCAGCAGCTTGACTAGCGGGAGGGCAGATACGCAGTATTTT. This gives the protein CASSLTSGRADTQYF.